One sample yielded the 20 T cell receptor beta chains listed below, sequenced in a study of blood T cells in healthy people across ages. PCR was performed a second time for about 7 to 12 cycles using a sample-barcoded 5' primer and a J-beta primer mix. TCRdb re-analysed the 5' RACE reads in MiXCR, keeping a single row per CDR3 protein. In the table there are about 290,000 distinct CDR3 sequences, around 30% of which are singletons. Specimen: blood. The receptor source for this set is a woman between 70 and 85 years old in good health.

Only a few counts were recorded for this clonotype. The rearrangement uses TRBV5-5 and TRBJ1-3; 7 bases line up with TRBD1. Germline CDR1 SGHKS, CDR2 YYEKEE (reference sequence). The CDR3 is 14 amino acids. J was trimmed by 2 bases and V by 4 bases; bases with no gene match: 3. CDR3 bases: TGTGCCAGCAGCCGTGACAGGGCTGGAAACACCATATATTTT. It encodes CASSRDRAGNTIYF. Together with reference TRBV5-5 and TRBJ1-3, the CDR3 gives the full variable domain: DAGVTQSPTHLIKTRGQQVTLRCSPISGHKSVSWYQQVLGQGPQFIFQYYEKEERGRGNFPDRFSARQFPNYSSELNVNALLLGDSALYLCASSRDRAGNTIYFGEGSWLTVV.

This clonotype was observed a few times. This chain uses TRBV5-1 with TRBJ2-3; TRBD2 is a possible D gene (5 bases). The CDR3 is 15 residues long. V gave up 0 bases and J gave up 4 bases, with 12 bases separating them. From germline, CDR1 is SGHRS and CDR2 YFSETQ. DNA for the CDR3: TGCGCCAGCAGCTTGGAAGGGAGCGGTCCAGATACGCAGTATTTT. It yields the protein CASSLEGSGPDTQYF.

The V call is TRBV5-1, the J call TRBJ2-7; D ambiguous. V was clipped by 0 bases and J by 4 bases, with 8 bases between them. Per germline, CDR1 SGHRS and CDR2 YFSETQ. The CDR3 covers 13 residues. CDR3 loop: CASSLDIPYEQYF. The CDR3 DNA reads TGCGCCAGCAGCTTGGATATTCCGTACGAGCAGTACTTC.

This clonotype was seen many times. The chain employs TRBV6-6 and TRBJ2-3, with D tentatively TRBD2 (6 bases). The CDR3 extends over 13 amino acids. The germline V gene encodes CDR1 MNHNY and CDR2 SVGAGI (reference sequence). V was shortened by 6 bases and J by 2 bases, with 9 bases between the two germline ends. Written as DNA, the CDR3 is TGTGCCAGCAGGGGACTCATCACAGATACGCAGTATTTT. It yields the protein CASRGLITDTQYF.

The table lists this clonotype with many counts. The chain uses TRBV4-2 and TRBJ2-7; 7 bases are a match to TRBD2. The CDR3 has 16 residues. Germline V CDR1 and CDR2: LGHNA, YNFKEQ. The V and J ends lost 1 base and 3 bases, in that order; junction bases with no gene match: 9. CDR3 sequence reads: CASSQGLAITSYEQYF. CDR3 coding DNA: TGTGCCAGCAGCCAAGGACTAGCCATCACCAGCTACGAGCAGTACTTC.

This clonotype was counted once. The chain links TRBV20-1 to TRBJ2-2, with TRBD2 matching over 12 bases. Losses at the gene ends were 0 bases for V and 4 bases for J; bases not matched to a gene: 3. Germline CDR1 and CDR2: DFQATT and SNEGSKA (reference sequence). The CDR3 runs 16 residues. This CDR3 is CSARDRLAGVTGELFF. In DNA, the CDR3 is TGCAGTGCTAGAGATCGACTAGCGGGAGTCACCGGGGAGCTGTTTTTT.

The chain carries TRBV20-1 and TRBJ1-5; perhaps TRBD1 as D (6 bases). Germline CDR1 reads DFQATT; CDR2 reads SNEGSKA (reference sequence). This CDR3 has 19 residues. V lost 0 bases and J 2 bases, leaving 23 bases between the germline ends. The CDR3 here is CSARDWERGARHGNQPQHF. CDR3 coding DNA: TGCAGTGCTAGAGATTGGGAGCGGGGGGCGCGTCACGGCAATCAGCCCCAGCATTTT.

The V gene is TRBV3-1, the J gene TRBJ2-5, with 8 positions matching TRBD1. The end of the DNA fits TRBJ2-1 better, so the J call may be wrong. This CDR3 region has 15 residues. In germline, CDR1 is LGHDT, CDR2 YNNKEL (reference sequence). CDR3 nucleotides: TGTGCCAGCAGCCAACCCGACAGGGGAAACAATGAGCAGTTCTTC. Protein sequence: CASSQPDRGNNEQFF.

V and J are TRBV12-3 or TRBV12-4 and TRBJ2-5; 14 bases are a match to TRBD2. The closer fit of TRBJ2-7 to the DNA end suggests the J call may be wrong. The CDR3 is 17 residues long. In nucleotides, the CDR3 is TGTGCCAGCAGTTATAGGGGGACTAGCGGGAGCACCTACGAGCAGTACTTC. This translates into CASSYRGTSGSTYEQYF.

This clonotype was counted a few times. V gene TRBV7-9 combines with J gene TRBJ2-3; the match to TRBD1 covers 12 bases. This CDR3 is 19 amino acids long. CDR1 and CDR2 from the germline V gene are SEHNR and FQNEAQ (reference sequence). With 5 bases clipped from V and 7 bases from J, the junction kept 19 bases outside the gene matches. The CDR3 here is CASSPTRPGQGARRNTQYF. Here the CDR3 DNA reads TGTGCCAGCAGCCCGACAAGGCCGGGACAGGGGGCACGTCGAAATACGCAGTATTTT.

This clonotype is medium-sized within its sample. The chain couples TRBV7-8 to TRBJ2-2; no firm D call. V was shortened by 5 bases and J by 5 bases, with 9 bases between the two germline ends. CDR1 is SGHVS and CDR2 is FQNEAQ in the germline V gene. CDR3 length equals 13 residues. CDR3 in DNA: TGTGCCAGCAGCCTCAGCGATACCGGGGAGCTGTTTTTT. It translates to CASSLSDTGELFF.

Written as DNA, the CDR3 is TGTGCCAGCAGTTATTCCTCGGGGGGTGGAGAGACCCAGTACTTC. Its translation: CASSYSSGGGETQYF. The gene calls are TRBV6-5 and TRBJ2-5; 7 positions match TRBD2. The germline V gene encodes CDR1 MNHEY and CDR2 SVGAGI. The ends lost 3 bases at V and 4 bases at J; junction bases unmatched: 8. The CDR3 consists of 15 residues.

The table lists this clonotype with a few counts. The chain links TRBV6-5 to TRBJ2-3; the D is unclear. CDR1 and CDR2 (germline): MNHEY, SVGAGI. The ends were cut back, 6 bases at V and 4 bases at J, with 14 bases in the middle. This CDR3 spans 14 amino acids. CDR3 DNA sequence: TGTGCCAGCAGAAGCCCCCTGGGCGCAGATACGCAGTATTTT. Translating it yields CASRSPLGADTQYF.

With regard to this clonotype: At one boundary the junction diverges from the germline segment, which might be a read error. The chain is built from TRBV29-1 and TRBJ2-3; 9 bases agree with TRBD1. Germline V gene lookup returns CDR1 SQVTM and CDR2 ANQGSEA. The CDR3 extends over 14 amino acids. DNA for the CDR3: TGCAGCGTTGCCGGGACAGGGTTAGCAGACACGCAGTATTTT. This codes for CSVAGTGLADTQYF.

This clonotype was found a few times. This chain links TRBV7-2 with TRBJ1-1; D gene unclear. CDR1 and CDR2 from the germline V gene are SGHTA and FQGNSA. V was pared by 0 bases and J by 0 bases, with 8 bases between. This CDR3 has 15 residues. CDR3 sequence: CASSLAGQVNTEAFF. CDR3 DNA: TGTGCCAGCAGCTTAGCGGGCCAGGTGAACACTGAAGCTTTCTTT.

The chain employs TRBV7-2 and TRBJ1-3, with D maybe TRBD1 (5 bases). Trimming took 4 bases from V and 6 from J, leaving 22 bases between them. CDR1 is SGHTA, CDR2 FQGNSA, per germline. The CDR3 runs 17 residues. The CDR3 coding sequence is TGTGCCAGCAGCTACATACCCGGGGCGGGGTTAGAAAACACCATATATTTT. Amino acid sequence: CASSYIPGAGLENTIYF.

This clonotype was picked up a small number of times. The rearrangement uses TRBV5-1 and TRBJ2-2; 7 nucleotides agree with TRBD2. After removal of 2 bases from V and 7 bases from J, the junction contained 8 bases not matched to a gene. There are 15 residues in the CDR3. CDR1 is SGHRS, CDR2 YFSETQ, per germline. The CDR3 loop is CASSFRRRESGELFF. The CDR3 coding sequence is TGCGCCAGCAGCTTCCGGCGGCGGGAGAGCGGGGAGCTGTTTTTT.

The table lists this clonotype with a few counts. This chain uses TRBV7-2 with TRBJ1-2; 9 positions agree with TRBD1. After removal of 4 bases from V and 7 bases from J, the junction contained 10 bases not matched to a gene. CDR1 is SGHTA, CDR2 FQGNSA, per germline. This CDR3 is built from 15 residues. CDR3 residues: CASSYTTGGRGGYTF. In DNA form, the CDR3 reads TGTGCCAGCAGCTACACGACAGGGGGAAGGGGTGGCTACACCTTC. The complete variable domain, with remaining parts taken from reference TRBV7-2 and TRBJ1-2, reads GAGVSQSPSNKVTEKGKDVELRCDPISGHTALYWYRQSLGQGLEFLIYFQGNSAPDKSGLPSDRFSAERTGGSVSTLTIQRTQQEDSAVYLCASSYTTGGRGGYTFGSGTRLTVV.

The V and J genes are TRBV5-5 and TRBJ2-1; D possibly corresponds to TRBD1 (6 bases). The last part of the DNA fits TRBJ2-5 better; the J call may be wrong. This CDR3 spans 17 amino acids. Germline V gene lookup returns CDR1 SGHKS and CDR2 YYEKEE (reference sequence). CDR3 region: CASSPPATGPRIETQYF. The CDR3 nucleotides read TGTGCCAGCAGCCCCCCGGCGACAGGTCCTCGGATCGAGACCCAGTACTTC.

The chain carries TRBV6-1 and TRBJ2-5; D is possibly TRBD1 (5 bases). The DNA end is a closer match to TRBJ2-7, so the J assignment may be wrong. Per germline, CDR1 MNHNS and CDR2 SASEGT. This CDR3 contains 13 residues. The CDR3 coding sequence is TGTGCCAGCAGTGTACCAGGGCTCTACGAGCAGTACTTC. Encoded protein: CASSVPGLYEQYF.